These T cell receptor beta chains were read from a single sample in a study of regulatory T cells in long-lasting Graves disease. TCRdb fed the multiplex PCR reads into MiXCR, producing one record per CDR3 protein. The data contain 360,000 or so distinct CDR3 sequences, 10% to 15% of them singletons. This sample was shared with a second study, whose subject was T cells in Graves' hyperthyroidism and ophthalmopathy.

The sample here was peripheral blood mononuclear cells (PBMCs), taken at new diagnosis, from a patient treated with antithyroid drugs. These receptors were taken from a woman aged 18-35 years with Graves disease. The CDR3 runs from the conserved cysteine through the conserved F or W. The order of the fields is D gene, clone size, J gene, V gene, CDR3 length, CDR3 protein, CDR3 DNA. A D gene is named only where the DNA matches it firmly. Clone size, where shown, is once, few, many, or a class for clones that have expanded.

NA,many,TRBJ1-1,TRBV2,14,CASSGHGRNTEAFF,TGTGCCAGCAGTGGCCATGGGCGGAACACTGAAGCTTTCTTT
TRBD1,many,TRBJ2-1,TRBV10-3,14,CAISESRQGSEQFF,TGTGCCATCAGTGAATCTCGACAGGGGAGTGAGCAGTTCTTC
TRBD2,few,TRBJ2-1,TRBV20-1,14,CSARGERGGWEQFF,TGCAGTGCTAGAGGGGAGCGGGGGGGCTGGGAGCAGTTCTTC
TRBD1,few,TRBJ2-5,TRBV20-1,14,CSARRTGEQETQYF,TGCAGTGCTAGAAGGACAGGGGAACAAGAGACCCAGTACTTC
TRBD2,many,TRBJ2-2,TRBV7-9,19,CASSSLGLAGGVYTGELFF,TGTGCCAGCAGCTCTCTCGGACTAGCGGGAGGAGTGTACACCGGGGAGCTGTTTTTT
NA,NA,TRBJ2-7,TRBV28,16,CASSLESKSASYEQYF,TGTGCCAGCAGTTTGGAGAGTAAAAGTGCTTCCTACGAGCAGTACTTC
NA,NA,TRBJ1-3,TRBV7-2,14,CASSFEHSGNTIYF,TGTGCCAGCAGCTTTGAACACTCTGGAAACACCATATATTTT
NA,few,TRBJ2-7,TRBV6-2/TRBV6-3,19,CASSYSTVSPTGRIYEQYF,TGTGCCAGCAGTTACTCGACTGTGAGCCCCACTGGTCGGATTTACGAGCAGTACTTC
NA,few,TRBJ2-1,TRBV7-2,14,CASSLGSEYNEQFF,TGTGCCAGCAGCTTAGGTTCCGAGTACAATGAGCAGTTCTTC
TRBD1,many,TRBJ2-7,TRBV12-3/TRBV12-4,13,CASSPDRVYEQYF,TGTGCCAGCAGCCCGGACAGGGTCTACGAGCAGTACTTC
TRBD1,few,TRBJ1-4,TRBV19,14,CASRTGGTNEKLFF,TGTGCCAGCCGTACAGGGGGAACTAATGAAAAACTGTTTTTT
NA,few,TRBJ1-1,TRBV18,15,CASSPVGTLNTEAFF,TGTGCCAGCTCACCAGTGGGGACATTGAACACTGAAGCTTTCTTT
TRBD1,many,TRBJ2-1,TRBV7-2,18,CASSSLGTRQGDYNEQFF,TGTGCCAGCAGCTCCTTGGGCACCCGACAGGGGGATTACAATGAGCAGTTCTTC
NA,few,TRBJ1-2,TRBV5-5,15,CASSLSGSWTYGYTF,TGTGCCAGCAGCTTGTCGGGCAGTTGGACCTATGGCTACACCTTC
NA,many,TRBJ2-3,TRBV7-3,15,CASSFGRSGTDTQYF,TGTGCCAGCAGCTTCGGGAGATCGGGCACAGATACGCAGTATTTT
NA,many,TRBJ1-2,TRBV29-1,13,CSVEDGATYGYTF,TGCAGCGTTGAAGACGGCGCTACTTATGGCTACACCTTC
NA,many,TRBJ2-3,TRBV20-1,14,CSARDDRSTDTQYF,TGCAGTGCTAGAGATGACAGGTCCACAGATACGCAGTATTTT
NA,few,TRBJ1-5,TRBV5-5,18,CASSWGPGTRYSNQPQHF,TGTGCCAGCAGCTGGGGGCCCGGGACAAGGTATAGCAATCAGCCCCAGCATTTT
NA,many,TRBJ2-7,TRBV20-1,15,CSARDLIGGPREQYF,TGCAGTGCTAGAGATCTGATTGGAGGGCCCAGGGAGCAGTACTTC
NA,many,TRBJ2-3,TRBV7-2,16,CASSLVPMSRRDTQYF,TGTGCCAGCAGCTTAGTCCCCATGTCTCGGCGGGATACGCAGTATTTT
NA,many,TRBJ1-1,TRBV20-1,14,CSARAGRDRTEAFF,TGCAGTGCTAGAGCGGGTCGAGATCGCACTGAAGCTTTCTTT
NA,many,TRBJ1-1,TRBV20-1,12,CSARVKGVEAFF,TGCAGTGCTAGAGTTAAAGGGGTTGAAGCTTTCTTT
NA,many,TRBJ2-5,TRBV6-2/TRBV6-3,15,CASSYPPGIQETQYF,TGTGCCAGCAGTTACCCCCCAGGGATCCAAGAGACCCAGTACTTC
NA,many,TRBJ1-6,TRBV27,15,CASSLSISYNSPLHF,TGTGCCAGCAGTTTAAGCATTTCCTATAATTCACCCCTCCACTTT
NA,NA,TRBJ2-5,TRBV11-2,15,CASSLWGADRETQYF,TGTGCCAGCAGCTTGTGGGGAGCAGATAGAGAGACCCAGTACTTC
NA,NA,TRBJ1-2,TRBV20-1,11,CPTVARNGYTF,TGCCCCACGGTGGCTCGGAATGGCTACACCTTC
TRBD1,NA,TRBJ1-4,TRBV28,15,CASSFDRGLGEKLFF,TGTGCCAGCAGTTTTGACAGGGGGCTGGGGGAAAAACTGTTTTTT
NA,NA,TRBJ2-2,TRBV7-9,16,CASRHEPTDNTGELFF,TGCGCCAGCAGACACGAACCCACGGACAACACCGGGGAGCTGTTTTTT
NA,many,TRBJ1-1,TRBV3-1,14,CASSRLEGETEAFF,TGTGCCAGCAGCCGTCTGGAGGGCGAAACTGAAGCTTTCTTT
NA,many,TRBJ1-1,TRBV12-3/TRBV12-4,13,CASSLFRNTEAFF,TGTGCCAGCAGTTTATTTAGGAACACTGAAGCTTTCTTT
NA,many,TRBJ2-3,TRBV11-2,14,CASSFWGSTDTQYF,TGTGCCAGCAGCTTCTGGGGTAGCACAGATACGCAGTATTTT
NA,many,TRBJ2-4,TRBV11-2,17,CASSLVPQTLAKNIQYF,TGTGCCAGCAGCTTAGTACCCCAGACCCTAGCCAAAAACATTCAGTACTTC
TRBD2,many,TRBJ2-7,TRBV12-3/TRBV12-4,16,CASSKGTSGRSYEQYF,TGTGCCAGCAGTAAGGGGACTAGCGGGAGATCCTACGAGCAGTACTTC
TRBD1,NA,TRBJ2-7,TRBV30,13,CAWSFAQGNEQYF,TGTGCCTGGAGTTTCGCACAGGGGAACGAGCAGTACTTC
TRBD2,many,TRBJ2-7,TRBV28,14,CASSPSGPAYEQYF,TGTGCCAGCAGCCCTAGCGGACCGGCCTACGAGCAGTACTTC
TRBD2,many,TRBJ2-7,TRBV12-3/TRBV12-4,14,CASRGLAGAGEQYF,TGTGCCAGCAGGGGGTTAGCGGGAGCGGGCGAGCAGTACTTC
TRBD2,many,TRBJ2-3,TRBV13,16,CASSSRLAGLLATQYF,TGTGCCAGCAGCTCCAGACTAGCGGGGCTGCTTGCTACGCAGTATTTT
TRBD2,few,TRBJ2-1,TRBV20-1,15,CSATIGGRGYNEQFF,TGCAGTGCTACTATTGGCGGGAGGGGCTACAATGAGCAGTTCTTC
NA,few,TRBJ2-1,TRBV12-3/TRBV12-4,12,CASSVVVSEQFF,TGTGCCAGCAGTGTAGTCGTCAGTGAGCAGTTCTTC
NA,few,TRBJ2-2,TRBV11-2,17,CASRLESRGRYTGELFF,TGTGCCAGCAGACTAGAGAGCAGGGGCAGATACACCGGGGAGCTGTTTTTT